These T cell receptor beta chains were read from a single sample in a study of cytomegalovirus exposure and HLA in healthy donors. Sequencing was performed with immunoSEQ multiplex PCR; in TCRdb, only in-frame clones are kept and a portion is missing. The table has approximately 130,000 clones, approximately 78% seen once. Sequenced input: PBMCs. These receptor sequences come from a woman in her thirties or forties in good health and CMV-seronegative. CDR3s include the opening cysteine and the closing phenylalanine or tryptophan. Each record gives: V gene, CDR3 length, D gene, clone size, J gene, CDR3 DNA, CDR3 protein. A D gene is named only where the DNA matches it firmly. Clone size, where shown, is once, few, many, or a class for clones that have expanded.

V gene: TRBV11-2; CDR3 length: 15; D gene: TRBD1; clone size: NA; J gene: TRBJ1-1; CDR3 DNA: TGTGCCAGCAGCCTGGGACAGGGAATCAACACTGAAGCTTTCTTT; CDR3 protein: CASSLGQGINTEAFF
V gene: TRBV5-4; CDR3 length: 13; D gene: NA; clone size: NA; J gene: TRBJ1-2; CDR3 DNA: TGTGCCAGCAGCTTGGCTTCAGGGAATGGCTACACCTTC; CDR3 protein: CASSLASGNGYTF
V gene: TRBV11-2; CDR3 length: 16; D gene: TRBD2; clone size: NA; J gene: TRBJ2-7; CDR3 DNA: TGTGCCAGCAGCTTAGAGGGACTAGCGGGTTTCTACGAGCAGTACTTC; CDR3 protein: CASSLEGLAGFYEQYF
V gene: TRBV2; CDR3 length: 16; D gene: TRBD2; clone size: NA; J gene: TRBJ2-7; CDR3 DNA: TGTGCCAGCAGTACATCTAGACTAGCGGCCTCCTACGAGCAGTACTTC; CDR3 protein: CASSTSRLAASYEQYF
V gene: TRBV19; CDR3 length: 14; D gene: NA; clone size: NA; J gene: TRBJ1-1; CDR3 DNA: TGTGCCAGTAGTTTTCAGGGGATGAACACTGAAGCTTTCTTT; CDR3 protein: CASSFQGMNTEAFF
V gene: TRBV4-2; CDR3 length: 12; D gene: NA; clone size: NA; J gene: TRBJ2-7; CDR3 DNA: TGTGCCAGCAGCCAAGATACAGGCGGGCAGTACTTC; CDR3 protein: CASSQDTGGQYF
V gene: TRBV13; CDR3 length: 15; D gene: NA; clone size: NA; J gene: TRBJ2-7; CDR3 DNA: TGTGCCAGCAGCTCCCACGGACTATCGGTTAGGGAGCAGTACTTC; CDR3 protein: CASSSHGLSVREQYF
V gene: TRBV4-1; CDR3 length: 15; D gene: NA; clone size: NA; J gene: TRBJ2-1; CDR3 DNA: TGCGCCAGCAGCCAAGCTTACAGGCCTGTGGATGAGCAGTTCTTC; CDR3 protein: CASSQAYRPVDEQFF
V gene: TRBV6-5; CDR3 length: 13; D gene: NA; clone size: NA; J gene: TRBJ2-2; CDR3 DNA: TGTGCCAGCAGTTACAGGAGGACCGGGGAGCTGTTTTTT; CDR3 protein: CASSYRRTGELFF
V gene: TRBV27; CDR3 length: 15; D gene: TRBD2; clone size: NA; J gene: TRBJ2-1; CDR3 DNA: TGTGCCAGCAGTCGAGCGGGGATAACCTACAATGAGCAGTTCTTC; CDR3 protein: CASSRAGITYNEQFF
V gene: TRBV7-9; CDR3 length: 12; D gene: TRBD1; clone size: NA; J gene: TRBJ1-1; CDR3 DNA: TGTTCCAGCAGACAAACAGGGGCTGAAGCTTTCTTT; CDR3 protein: CSSRQTGAEAFF
V gene: TRBV4-1; CDR3 length: 14; D gene: NA; clone size: NA; J gene: TRBJ2-7; CDR3 DNA: TGCGCCAGCAGCCTTCTACCGGGAGACTACGAGCAGTGCTTC; CDR3 protein: CASSLLPGDYEQCF
V gene: TRBV19; CDR3 length: 17; D gene: NA; clone size: NA; J gene: TRBJ2-1; CDR3 DNA: TGTGCCAGTAGTATTCCCCTTAGCGCTGGTATGGAAAATGAGCAGTTCTTC; CDR3 protein: CASSIPLSAGMENEQFF
V gene: TRBV11-3; CDR3 length: 15; D gene: TRBD1; clone size: NA; J gene: TRBJ2-2; CDR3 DNA: TGTGCCAGCGCCTCAGGGGGCCGGAACACCGGGGAGCTGTTTTTT; CDR3 protein: CASASGGRNTGELFF
V gene: TRBV14; CDR3 length: 12; D gene: TRBD1; clone size: NA; J gene: TRBJ2-7; CDR3 DNA: TGTGCCAGCAGCCCCGACAGGGGCGAGCAGTACTTC; CDR3 protein: CASSPDRGEQYF
V gene: TRBV7-9; CDR3 length: 15; D gene: TRBD2; clone size: NA; J gene: TRBJ2-7; CDR3 DNA: TGTGCCAGCAGCCGCGGGGCTAGCGGGTTCAGCGAGCAGTACTTC; CDR3 protein: CASSRGASGFSEQYF
V gene: TRBV28; CDR3 length: 13; D gene: TRBD1; clone size: NA; J gene: TRBJ2-7; CDR3 DNA: TGTGCCAGCAGTTCAGGGGGCTCCTACGAGCAGTACTTC; CDR3 protein: CASSSGGSYEQYF
V gene: TRBV7-9; CDR3 length: 15; D gene: NA; clone size: NA; J gene: TRBJ2-1; CDR3 DNA: TGTTCCAGCAGCCCAGGTTTGGGCTCCTACAATGAGCAGTTCTTC; CDR3 protein: CSSSPGLGSYNEQFF
V gene: TRBV28; CDR3 length: 16; D gene: NA; clone size: NA; J gene: TRBJ1-5; CDR3 DNA: TGTGCCAGCAGCTATCGAGGGGGAGATGGCAATCAGCCCCAGCATTTT; CDR3 protein: CASSYRGGDGNQPQHF
V gene: TRBV28; CDR3 length: 12; D gene: NA; clone size: NA; J gene: TRBJ1-5; CDR3 DNA: TGTGCCAGCACCTCTCCAGATCAGCCCCAGCATTTT; CDR3 protein: CASTSPDQPQHF
V gene: TRBV27; CDR3 length: 11; D gene: NA; clone size: NA; J gene: TRBJ2-7; CDR3 DNA: TGTGCCAGCAGTAACTACTACGAGCAGTACTTC; CDR3 protein: CASSNYYEQYF
V gene: TRBV7-8; CDR3 length: 15; D gene: NA; clone size: NA; J gene: TRBJ2-7; CDR3 DNA: TGTGCCAGCAGCTTAGGAAATGGGCTCTCCTACGAGCAGTACTTC; CDR3 protein: CASSLGNGLSYEQYF
V gene: TRBV7-3; CDR3 length: 16; D gene: NA; clone size: few; J gene: TRBJ2-2; CDR3 DNA: TGTGCCAGCAGCCTAACGCGGAGATCCGACACCGGGGAGCTGTTTTTT; CDR3 protein: CASSLTRRSDTGELFF
V gene: TRBV6-5; CDR3 length: 15; D gene: NA; clone size: NA; J gene: TRBJ2-7; CDR3 DNA: TGTGCCAGCAGTCACGACTCCGCCAGCTCCTACGAGCAGTACTTC; CDR3 protein: CASSHDSASSYEQYF
V gene: TRBV18; CDR3 length: 12; D gene: NA; clone size: NA; J gene: TRBJ2-1; CDR3 DNA: TGTGCCAGCTCACCACTAAGGACAGACCAGTTCTTC; CDR3 protein: CASSPLRTDQFF
V gene: TRBV7-2; CDR3 length: 16; D gene: TRBD2; clone size: NA; J gene: TRBJ2-5; CDR3 DNA: TGTGCCAGCAGCAAACGGACTAGCGGCCCGGCGAGGGCCCAGTACTTC; CDR3 protein: CASSKRTSGPARAQYF
V gene: TRBV2; CDR3 length: 12; D gene: NA; clone size: NA; J gene: TRBJ1-2; CDR3 DNA: TGTGCCAGCAGGTTTGGAGCCCATGGCTACACCTTC; CDR3 protein: CASRFGAHGYTF
V gene: TRBV28; CDR3 length: 14; D gene: NA; clone size: NA; J gene: TRBJ1-1; CDR3 DNA: TGTGCCAGCAGTTTGGGACATCCTTACACTGAAGCTTTCTTT; CDR3 protein: CASSLGHPYTEAFF
V gene: TRBV5-1; CDR3 length: 14; D gene: TRBD1; clone size: NA; J gene: TRBJ1-4; CDR3 DNA: TGCGCCAGCAGCGAGGGACAGGGGGATGAAAAACTGTTTTTT; CDR3 protein: CASSEGQGDEKLFF
V gene: TRBV4-3; CDR3 length: 15; D gene: NA; clone size: NA; J gene: TRBJ1-1; CDR3 DNA: TGCGCCAGCAGCCAAGCGGCCGAGGGTGAGGCTGAAGCTTTCTTT; CDR3 protein: CASSQAAEGEAEAFF
V gene: TRBV2; CDR3 length: 13; D gene: NA; clone size: NA; J gene: TRBJ1-5; CDR3 DNA: TGTGCCAGCAGTGTACAGGGTGACCAGCCCCAGCATTTT; CDR3 protein: CASSVQGDQPQHF
V gene: TRBV28; CDR3 length: 14; D gene: TRBD2; clone size: once; J gene: TRBJ2-7; CDR3 DNA: TGTGCCAGCAGGGATGTAGCGGGGGCCTACGAGCAGTACTTC; CDR3 protein: CASRDVAGAYEQYF
V gene: TRBV28; CDR3 length: 13; D gene: NA; clone size: once; J gene: TRBJ2-7; CDR3 DNA: TGTGCCAGCCTAGAAAGGGACACCTACGAGCAGTACTTC; CDR3 protein: CASLERDTYEQYF
V gene: TRBV18; CDR3 length: 13; D gene: NA; clone size: NA; J gene: TRBJ2-7; CDR3 DNA: TGTGCCAGCTCACCAGAGGCTCGGTACGAGCAGTACTTC; CDR3 protein: CASSPEARYEQYF
V gene: TRBV6-5; CDR3 length: 14; D gene: NA; clone size: NA; J gene: TRBJ2-3; CDR3 DNA: TGTGCCAGTTCGAGGTGGGGGCCCCCAGATACGCAGTATTTT; CDR3 protein: CASSRWGPPDTQYF
V gene: TRBV29-1; CDR3 length: 14; D gene: TRBD1; clone size: NA; J gene: TRBJ2-1; CDR3 DNA: TGCAGCGTTGATAAACAGGGGGCAGGATACGAGCAGTTCTTC; CDR3 protein: CSVDKQGAGYEQFF
V gene: TRBV29-1; CDR3 length: 14; D gene: TRBD1; clone size: few; J gene: TRBJ1-2; CDR3 DNA: TGCAGCGTGGATTACAGGGGGCGTGGGTATGGCTACACCTTC; CDR3 protein: CSVDYRGRGYGYTF
V gene: TRBV27; CDR3 length: 16; D gene: NA; clone size: NA; J gene: TRBJ2-3; CDR3 DNA: TGTGCCAGCAGTTTAAGTCGCCAGGGGTTAACAGATACGCAGTATTTT; CDR3 protein: CASSLSRQGLTDTQYF
V gene: TRBV11-2; CDR3 length: 15; D gene: TRBD2; clone size: NA; J gene: TRBJ2-7; CDR3 DNA: TGTGCCAGCAGCTCCCGGACTAGCGGGAGGTACGAGCAGTACTTC; CDR3 protein: CASSSRTSGRYEQYF
V gene: TRBV4-3; CDR3 length: 13; D gene: NA; clone size: once; J gene: TRBJ2-1; CDR3 DNA: TGCGCCAGCAGCCAAGATTCCGCAGGGCGGCAGTTCTTC; CDR3 protein: CASSQDSAGRQFF
V gene: TRBV28; CDR3 length: 14; D gene: NA; clone size: NA; J gene: TRBJ1-2; CDR3 DNA: TGTGCCAGCAGTTTACGCAGGGGCCTCCATGGCTACACCTTC; CDR3 protein: CASSLRRGLHGYTF
V gene: TRBV2; CDR3 length: 14; D gene: NA; clone size: NA; J gene: TRBJ2-7; CDR3 DNA: TGTGCCAGCAGTGAAGGGCCATACTCCTACGAGCAGTACTTC; CDR3 protein: CASSEGPYSYEQYF
V gene: TRBV2; CDR3 length: 14; D gene: NA; clone size: NA; J gene: TRBJ2-1; CDR3 DNA: TGTGCCAGCAGTGAAAGTCTAGGAAGGAATGAGCAGTTCTTC; CDR3 protein: CASSESLGRNEQFF
V gene: TRBV20-1; CDR3 length: 10; D gene: NA; clone size: NA; J gene: TRBJ2-7; CDR3 DNA: TGCAGTGTACGGGCCTACGAGCAGTACTTC; CDR3 protein: CSVRAYEQYF
V gene: TRBV7-2; CDR3 length: 14; D gene: NA; clone size: NA; J gene: TRBJ2-7; CDR3 DNA: TGTGCCAGCAGCTTAGCGCGGGGGCAGTACGAGCAGTACTTC; CDR3 protein: CASSLARGQYEQYF
V gene: TRBV28; CDR3 length: 15; D gene: NA; clone size: NA; J gene: TRBJ2-5; CDR3 DNA: TGTGCCAGCAGTTCGCCCCCAGCCTCCGGGGAGACCCAGTACTTC; CDR3 protein: CASSSPPASGETQYF
V gene: TRBV6-4; CDR3 length: 14; D gene: NA; clone size: NA; J gene: TRBJ2-1; CDR3 DNA: TGTGCCAGCAGTGACGTTACAAGTGGCAATGAGCAGTTCTTC; CDR3 protein: CASSDVTSGNEQFF
V gene: TRBV5-1; CDR3 length: 14; D gene: NA; clone size: NA; J gene: TRBJ1-1; CDR3 DNA: TGCGCCACCAGTATAGCGTCCGGGAACACTGAAGCTTTCTTT; CDR3 protein: CATSIASGNTEAFF
V gene: TRBV28; CDR3 length: 14; D gene: TRBD1; clone size: few; J gene: TRBJ2-1; CDR3 DNA: TGTGCCAGCAGTTTATGGGACAGGGGGAATGAGCAGTTCTTC; CDR3 protein: CASSLWDRGNEQFF
V gene: TRBV7-2; CDR3 length: 13; D gene: NA; clone size: NA; J gene: TRBJ1-1; CDR3 DNA: TGTGCCAGCAGCCAACAGATGAACACTGAAGCTTTCTTT; CDR3 protein: CASSQQMNTEAFF
V gene: TRBV28; CDR3 length: 12; D gene: NA; clone size: NA; J gene: TRBJ2-4; CDR3 DNA: TGTGCCAGCAGTTCGGGGAGGGGGATTCAGTACTTC; CDR3 protein: CASSSGRGIQYF
V gene: TRBV7-9; CDR3 length: 14; D gene: NA; clone size: NA; J gene: TRBJ2-7; CDR3 DNA: TGTGCCAGCAGCCAAGGGAGGACCTCCTACGAGCAGTACTTC; CDR3 protein: CASSQGRTSYEQYF
V gene: TRBV7-2; CDR3 length: 15; D gene: TRBD2; clone size: NA; J gene: TRBJ2-1; CDR3 DNA: TGTGCCAGCAGACAGAGACTAGCGACATACAATGAGCAGTTCTTC; CDR3 protein: CASRQRLATYNEQFF
V gene: TRBV28; CDR3 length: 17; D gene: TRBD2; clone size: NA; J gene: TRBJ2-1; CDR3 DNA: TGTGCCAGCAGTGCCCTGCGGGCTAGCGGGAGTTTGCATGAGCAGTTCTTC; CDR3 protein: CASSALRASGSLHEQFF
V gene: TRBV6-5; CDR3 length: 15; D gene: TRBD2; clone size: once; J gene: TRBJ2-3; CDR3 DNA: TGTGCCAGCAGTCCTAGCGGGATGACCCCGGGGGGGCAGTATTTT; CDR3 protein: CASSPSGMTPGGQYF